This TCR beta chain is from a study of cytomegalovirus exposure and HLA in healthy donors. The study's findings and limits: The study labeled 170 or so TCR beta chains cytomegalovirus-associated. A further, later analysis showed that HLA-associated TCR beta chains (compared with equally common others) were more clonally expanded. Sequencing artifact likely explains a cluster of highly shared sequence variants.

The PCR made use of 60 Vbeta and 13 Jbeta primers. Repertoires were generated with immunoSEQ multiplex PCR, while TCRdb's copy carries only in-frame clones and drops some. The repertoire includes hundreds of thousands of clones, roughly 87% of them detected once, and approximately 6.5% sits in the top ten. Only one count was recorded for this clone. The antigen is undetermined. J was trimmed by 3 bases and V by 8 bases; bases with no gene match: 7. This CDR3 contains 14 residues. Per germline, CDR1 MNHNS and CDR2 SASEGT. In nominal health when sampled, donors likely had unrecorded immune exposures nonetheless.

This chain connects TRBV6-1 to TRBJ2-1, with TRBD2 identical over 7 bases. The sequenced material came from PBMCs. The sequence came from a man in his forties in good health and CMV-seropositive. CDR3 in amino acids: CASSRGTNYNEQFF. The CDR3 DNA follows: TGTGCCAGCTCGCGGGGGACTAACTACAATGAGCAGTTCTTC.